What follows describes a single T cell receptor beta chain. The antigen is unknown. This specimen belongs to a study of cytomegalovirus exposure and HLA in healthy donors. The ends were cut back, 1 base at V and 2 bases at J, with 8 bases in the middle. This CDR3 spans 14 amino acids. The germline V gene has CDR1 SGHTA and CDR2 FQGNSA. The PCR used 60 Vbeta and 13 Jbeta primers. Sequenced by immunoSEQ multiplex PCR; TCRdb stores in-frame clones only, minus some. This table holds about 140,000 clones, roughly four fifths found once. Notes on the study in general: Prior analysis indicated that the majority of TCR beta V segments exhibited productivity approximately 90% or approximately 30% of the time. Apparent HLA restriction characterized most CMV-associated TCR beta chains in a later analysis.

The V call is TRBV7-2, the J call TRBJ1-2, with D possibly being TRBD1 (5 bases). The source of this sequence is a man between 25 and 39 years old in good health and CMV-seronegative. Specimen: PBMCs. This CDR3 reads CASSLDRLNYGYTF. CDR3 DNA sequence: TGTGCCAGCAGCTTAGACAGGTTGAACTATGGCTACACCTTC. The full variable domain, rest sourced from reference TRBV7-2 and TRBJ1-2, is GAGVSQSPSNKVTEKGKDVELRCDPISGHTALYWYRQSLGQGLEFLIYFQGNSAPDKSGLPSDRFSAERTGGSVSTLTIQRTQQEDSAVYLCASSLDRLNYGYTFGSGTRLTVV.